These 5 T cell receptor beta chains were sequenced from one sample in a study of neurological immune-mediated disorders. MiXCR was run by TCRdb on the 5' RACE reads, yielding one entry per CDR3 protein. The sample has tens of thousands of distinct CDR3 sequences, roughly 3.2% seen once. Sequencing was performed on PBMCs. Every receptor here comes from a woman aged 50 to 60 with multiple sclerosis.

This clonotype appeared many times. The rearrangement uses TRBV6-6 and TRBJ1-2; D not certain. This CDR3 region has 12 residues. Germline V gene sequence: CDR1 MNHNY, CDR2 SVGAGI (reference sequence). V lost 6 bases to trimming and J lost 7 bases, with 12 bases between them. CDR3 DNA: TGTGCCAGCAGCACAGACTCAGGTGGCTACACCTTC. Translation: CASSTDSGGYTF.

This clonotype was recorded many times. The chain carries TRBV20-1 and TRBJ2-6, with 10 bases aligning to TRBD1. CDR1 is DFQATT and CDR2 is SNEGSKA in the germline V gene (reference sequence). V was clipped by 3 bases and J by 0 bases; unmatched bases: 2. The CDR3 has 16 amino acids. CDR3: CSASWTGGSGANVLTF. In DNA, the CDR3 is TGCAGTGCTAGTTGGACAGGGGGCTCTGGGGCCAACGTCCTGACTTTC.

This clonotype was seen ten or more times. This chain uses TRBV20-1 with TRBJ1-1; D may be TRBD1 (5 bases). The V end lost 2 bases, the J end lost 5 bases, and 12 bases lay between the germline ends. The CDR3 is 13 amino acids. CDR1 and CDR2 (germline): DFQATT, SNEGSKA (reference sequence). In nucleotides, the CDR3 is TGCAGTGCTAGACAGGGAAGAGGTACTGAAGCTTTCTTT. This sequence encodes CSARQGRGTEAFF.

This clonotype has ten or more counts. The chain carries TRBV10-3 and TRBJ1-4, with D uncertain. Germline V gene data show CDR1 as ENHRY and CDR2 as SYGVKD. The V end was cut by 3 bases, the J end by 5 bases, with 10 bases between. The CDR3 has 14 amino acids. The CDR3 region has the DNA TGTGCCATCAGTGACGGGGTGAACAATGAAAAACTGTTTTTT. This translates into CAISDGVNNEKLFF.

There are a few counts of this clonotype. A read error may account for a junction end that differs from germline. The rearrangement links TRBV15 to TRBJ1-5; D is ambiguous. Germline V gene sequence: CDR1 LNHNV, CDR2 YYDKDF (reference sequence). CDR3 length: 12 amino acids. CDR3 loop: CATSRGNKTQNF. Written as DNA, the CDR3 is TGTGCCACCAGCAGAGGAAATAAGACCCAGAATTTT.